This T cell receptor beta chain originates from a study of monozygotic twins with inflammatory bowel disease. The germline CDR1 and CDR2 sequences are DFQATT and SNEGSKA (reference sequence). This CDR3 has 12 amino acids. Across eight separate reactions for each sample, cDNA was made. Template-switch reactions added UMIs with a 6-nucleotide sample barcode. TCRdb reanalyzed the 5' RACE reads, giving one entry per CDR3 protein sequence and no DNA. The sample data list 200,000 to 250,000 distinct CDR3 sequences. Broader study findings: Distinction of different T cell subtypes was not possible.

As regards this clonotype: Its antigen is currently unknown.

This TCR derives from a human donor with ulcerative colitis or Crohn's disease, or a healthy co-twin of an affected twin (not recorded which). Source material: blood. This sequence joins TRBV20-1 and TRBJ2-2. CDR3 residues: CSARDLGGRLFF.